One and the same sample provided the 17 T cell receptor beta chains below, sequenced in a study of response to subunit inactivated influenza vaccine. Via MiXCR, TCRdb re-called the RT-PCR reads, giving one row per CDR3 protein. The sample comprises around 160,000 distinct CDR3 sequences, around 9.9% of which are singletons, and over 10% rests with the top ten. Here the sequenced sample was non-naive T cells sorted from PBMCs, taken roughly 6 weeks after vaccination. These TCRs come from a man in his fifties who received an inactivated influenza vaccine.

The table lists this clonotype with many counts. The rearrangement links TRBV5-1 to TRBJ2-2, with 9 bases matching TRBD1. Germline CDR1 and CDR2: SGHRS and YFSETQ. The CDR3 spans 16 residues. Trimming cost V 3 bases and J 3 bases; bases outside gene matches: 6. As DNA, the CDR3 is TGCGCCAGCAGCTCACAGGGGGCTTGGGACACCGGGGAGCTGTTTTTT. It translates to CASSSQGAWDTGELFF.

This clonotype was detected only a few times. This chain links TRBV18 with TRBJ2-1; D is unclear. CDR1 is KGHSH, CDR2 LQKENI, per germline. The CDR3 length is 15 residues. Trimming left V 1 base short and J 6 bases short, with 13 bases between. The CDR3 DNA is TGTGCCAGCTCACCACTGACCGCTAGGTCCAATGAGCAGTTCTTC. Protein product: CASSPLTARSNEQFF.

CDR3 in DNA: TGTGCCAGTAGCATCACCGGGGAGCTGTTTTTT. Translated: CASSITGELFF. The chain recombines TRBV19 with TRBJ2-2; D not resolved. This CDR3 spans 11 amino acids. V lost 6 bases to trimming and J lost 4 bases, with 3 bases between them. The germline gives CDR1 LNHDA, CDR2 SQIVND (reference sequence).

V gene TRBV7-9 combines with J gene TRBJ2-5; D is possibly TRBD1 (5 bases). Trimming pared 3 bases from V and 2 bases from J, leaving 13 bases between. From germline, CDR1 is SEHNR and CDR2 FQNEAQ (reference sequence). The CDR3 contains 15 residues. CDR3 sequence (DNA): TGTGCCAGCAGCTTTGCTGGACATCAACAAGAGACCCAGTACTTC. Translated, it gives CASSFAGHQQETQYF.

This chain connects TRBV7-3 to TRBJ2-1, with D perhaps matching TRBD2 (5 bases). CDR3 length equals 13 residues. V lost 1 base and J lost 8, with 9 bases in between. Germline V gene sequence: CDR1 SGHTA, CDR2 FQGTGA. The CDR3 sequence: CASSLRGFDEQFF. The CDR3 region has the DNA TGTGCCAGCAGCTTAAGAGGGTTCGATGAGCAGTTCTTC.

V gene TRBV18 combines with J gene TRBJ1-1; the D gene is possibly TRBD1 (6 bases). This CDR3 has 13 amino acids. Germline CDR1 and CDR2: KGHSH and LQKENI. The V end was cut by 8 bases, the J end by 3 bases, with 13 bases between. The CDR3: CASEGESYTEAFF. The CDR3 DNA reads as TGTGCCAGCGAGGGGGAGTCTTACACTGAAGCTTTCTTT.

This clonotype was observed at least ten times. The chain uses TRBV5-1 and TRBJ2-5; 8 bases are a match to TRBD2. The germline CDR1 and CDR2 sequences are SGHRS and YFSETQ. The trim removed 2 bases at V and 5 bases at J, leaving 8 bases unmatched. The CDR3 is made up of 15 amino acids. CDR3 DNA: TGCGCCAGCAGCTTCGGGAGGGGGGGCCTCGAGACCCAGTACTTC. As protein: CASSFGRGGLETQYF.

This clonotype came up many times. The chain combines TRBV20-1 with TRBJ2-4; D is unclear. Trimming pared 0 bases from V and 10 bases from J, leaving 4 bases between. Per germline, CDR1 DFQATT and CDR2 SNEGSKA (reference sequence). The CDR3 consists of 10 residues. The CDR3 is CSAREGIQYF. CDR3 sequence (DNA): TGCAGTGCTAGAGAGGGGATTCAGTACTTC.

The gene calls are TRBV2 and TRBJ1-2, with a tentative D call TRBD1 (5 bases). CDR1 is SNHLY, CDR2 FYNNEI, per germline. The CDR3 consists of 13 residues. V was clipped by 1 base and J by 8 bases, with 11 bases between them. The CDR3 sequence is CASSEVPKGGYTF. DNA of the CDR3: TGTGCCAGCAGTGAAGTACCAAAGGGGGGCTACACCTTC.

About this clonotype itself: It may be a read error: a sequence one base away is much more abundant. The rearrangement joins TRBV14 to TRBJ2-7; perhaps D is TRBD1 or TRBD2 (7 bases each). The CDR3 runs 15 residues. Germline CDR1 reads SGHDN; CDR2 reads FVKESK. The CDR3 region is CDSRRGTEAFYEQYF. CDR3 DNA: TGTGACAGCAGGCGGGGGACAGAGGCTTTCTACGAGCAGTACTTC.

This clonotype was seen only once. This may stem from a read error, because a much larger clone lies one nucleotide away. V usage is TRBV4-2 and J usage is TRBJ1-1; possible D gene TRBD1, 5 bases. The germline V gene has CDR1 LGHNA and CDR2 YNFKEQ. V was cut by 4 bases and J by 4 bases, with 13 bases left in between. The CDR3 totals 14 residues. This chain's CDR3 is CASSPGPGITEAFF. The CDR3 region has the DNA TGTGCCAGCAGCCCAGGGCCAGGGATCACTGAAGCTTTCTTT.

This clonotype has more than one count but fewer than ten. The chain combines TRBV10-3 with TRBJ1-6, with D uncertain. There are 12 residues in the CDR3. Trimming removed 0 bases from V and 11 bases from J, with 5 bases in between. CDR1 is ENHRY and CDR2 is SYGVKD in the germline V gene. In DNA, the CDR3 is TGTGCCATCAGTGAGTCGGGCCCACCCCTCCACTTT. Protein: CAISESGPPLHF.

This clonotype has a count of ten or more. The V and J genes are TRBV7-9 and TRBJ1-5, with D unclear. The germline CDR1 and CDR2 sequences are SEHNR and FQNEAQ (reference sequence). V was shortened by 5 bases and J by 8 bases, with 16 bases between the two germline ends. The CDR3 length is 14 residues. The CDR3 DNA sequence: TGTGCCAGCAGCGGAAAGAATCCCGGGGAGCCCCAGCATTTT. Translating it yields CASSGKNPGEPQHF.

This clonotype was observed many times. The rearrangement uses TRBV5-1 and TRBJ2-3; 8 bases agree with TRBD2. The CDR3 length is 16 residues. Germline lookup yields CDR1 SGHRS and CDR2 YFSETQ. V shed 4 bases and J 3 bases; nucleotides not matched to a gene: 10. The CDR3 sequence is CASSRDGGAGTDTQYF. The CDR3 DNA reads TGCGCCAGCAGCCGTGACGGGGGGGCAGGAACAGATACGCAGTATTTT.

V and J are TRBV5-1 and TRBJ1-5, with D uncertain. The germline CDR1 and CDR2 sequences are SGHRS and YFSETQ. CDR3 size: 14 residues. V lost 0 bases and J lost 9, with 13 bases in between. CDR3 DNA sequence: TGCGCCAGCAGCTTGGGGGAGGTCTTTTCGCCCCAGCATTTT. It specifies CASSLGEVFSPQHF.

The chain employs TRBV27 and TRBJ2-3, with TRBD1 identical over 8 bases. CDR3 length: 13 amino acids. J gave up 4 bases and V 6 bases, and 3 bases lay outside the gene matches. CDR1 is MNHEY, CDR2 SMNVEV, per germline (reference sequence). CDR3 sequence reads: CASRDRVSDTQYF. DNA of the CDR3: TGTGCCAGCAGGGACAGGGTTTCAGATACGCAGTATTTT.

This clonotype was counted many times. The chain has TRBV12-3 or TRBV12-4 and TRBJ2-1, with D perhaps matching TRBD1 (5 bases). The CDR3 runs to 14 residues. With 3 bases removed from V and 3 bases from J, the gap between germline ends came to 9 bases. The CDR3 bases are TGTGCCAGCAGTTTCCTGACAGACTACAATGAGCAGTTCTTC. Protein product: CASSFLTDYNEQFF.